This is a list of T cell receptor beta chains from one sample in a study of T cell repertoires and HLA-DP antigens. Profiling relied on immunoSEQ multiplex PCR, and the TCRdb table lists in-frame clones only, not all of them. In the table there are approximately 73,000 clones, roughly 78% of which are singletons. Their antigen targets remain unknown. The sequenced sample was CD4+ T cells from PBMCs. These receptors were collected from a man aged 55 to 70 in good health and CMV-seronegative. Each CDR3 is given with its conserved first and last residue. A D gene is named only where the DNA matches it firmly. Clone size, where shown, is once, few, many, or a class for clones that have expanded.

v_gene	j_gene	abundance	d_gene	CDR3aa	CDR3nt
TRBV7-9	TRBJ2-1	NA	TRBD2	CASSSPDGGRPGSEQFF	TGTGCCAGCAGCTCCCCCGACGGCGGGAGGCCGGGGAGTGAGCAGTTCTTC
TRBV27	TRBJ2-7	NA	NA	CASSLQWGYEQYF	TGTGCCAGCAGTTTACAGTGGGGCTACGAGCAGTACTTC
TRBV7-9	TRBJ1-5	NA	NA	CASSYPRQPQHF	TGTGCCAGCAGCTACCCACGGCAGCCCCAGCATTTT
TRBV27	TRBJ1-6	NA	TRBD1	CASSGDRGNSPLHF	TGTGCCAGCAGTGGGGACAGGGGTAATTCACCCCTCCACTTT
TRBV2	TRBJ2-1	NA	NA	CASSEVRGREQFF	TGTGCCAGCAGTGAAGTTCGGGGTAGGGAGCAGTTCTTC
TRBV11-2	TRBJ2-3	once	TRBD2	CASSLQGLAGTDTQYF	TGTGCCAGCAGCTTACAGGGACTAGCGGGCACAGATACGCAGTATTTT
TRBV6-1	TRBJ2-3	NA	NA	CASKRVADTQYF	TGTGCCAGCAAAAGGGTCGCAGATACGCAGTATTTT
TRBV30	TRBJ1-2	NA	NA	CASNGGDGYTF	TGTGCCTCGAACGGAGGCGATGGCTACACCTTC
TRBV29-1	TRBJ2-3	NA	NA	CSQIRGADDTQYF	TGCAGCCAGATCCGGGGCGCCGACGATACGCAGTATTTT
TRBV7-9	TRBJ2-2	NA	TRBD2	CASSSPRGGTNTGELFF	TGTGCCAGCAGCTCCCCGCGCGGGGGAACGAACACCGGGGAGCTGTTTTTT
TRBV19	TRBJ1-2	NA	NA	CASSIEKKNYGYTF	TGTGCCAGTAGTATAGAAAAGAAAAACTATGGCTACACCTTC
TRBV6-5	TRBJ1-2	NA	TRBD1	CASSWDRAYGYTF	TGTGCCAGCAGCTGGGACAGGGCCTATGGCTACACCTTC
TRBV6-6	TRBJ1-2	NA	NA	CASSNRDTSPGGYTF	TGTGCCAGCTCCAACCGGGACACCTCCCCCGGGGGCTACACCTTC
TRBV19	TRBJ2-3	NA	TRBD2	CASSSPWTSGNQDTQYF	TGTGCCAGTAGTAGCCCTTGGACTAGCGGGAATCAAGATACGCAGTATTTT
TRBV9	TRBJ1-4	NA	TRBD1	CASSASLLVGGQGTEKLFF	TGTGCCAGCAGCGCCTCCTTGTTGGTAGGGGGACAGGGCACCGAAAAACTGTTTTTT
TRBV10-3	TRBJ1-5	NA	NA	CAISEEGGEGNQPQHF	TGTGCCATCAGTGAGGAGGGGGGCGAAGGCAATCAGCCCCAGCATTTT
TRBV7-2	TRBJ1-5	NA	TRBD1	CASSLARGQGVPQHF	TGTGCCAGCAGCTTAGCGCGGGGACAGGGAGTACCCCAGCATTTT
TRBV11-3	TRBJ2-1	NA	NA	CASSRGTSNEQFF	TGTGCCAGCAGCCGCGGAACCTCTAATGAGCAGTTCTTC
TRBV9	TRBJ2-5	NA	NA	CASSVGLAGETQYF	TGTGCCAGCAGCGTCGGCCTAGCTGGCGAGACCCAGTACTTC
TRBV4-1	TRBJ1-1	NA	NA	CASRGPLRNTEAFF	TGCGCCAGCAGGGGTCCATTGAGGAACACTGAAGCTTTCTTT
TRBV5-4	TRBJ2-5	NA	NA	CASSQHQETQYF	TGTGCCAGCAGCCAGCACCAAGAGACCCAGTACTTC
TRBV7-2	TRBJ2-5	NA	TRBD2	CASRSGGASETQYF	TGTGCCAGCAGGTCCGGGGGGGCCTCAGAGACCCAGTACTTC
TRBV7-2	TRBJ1-5	NA	NA	CASSLSGVSNQPQHF	TGTGCCAGCAGCTTAAGTGGTGTGAGCAATCAGCCCCAGCATTTT
TRBV29-1	TRBJ2-1	NA	NA	CSVPPRGDREQFF	TGCAGCGTCCCACCGAGGGGGGACAGAGAGCAGTTCTTC
TRBV27	TRBJ1-5	NA	NA	CASSRGQGNQPQHF	TGTGCCAGCAGCCGGGGGCAGGGAAATCAGCCCCAGCATTTT
TRBV9	TRBJ2-2	NA	TRBD1	CASSVGPTGGSTGELFF	TGTGCCAGCAGCGTAGGCCCGACAGGGGGGAGCACCGGGGAGCTGTTTTTT
TRBV4-1	TRBJ2-1	NA	TRBD2	CASSQGSGVSYNEQFF	TGCGCCAGCAGCCAAGGGAGCGGGGTCTCCTACAATGAGCAGTTCTTC
TRBV5-1	TRBJ1-1	NA	TRBD1	CASSLDRGNTEAFF	TGCGCCAGCAGCTTGGACAGGGGGAACACTGAAGCTTTCTTT
TRBV7-9	TRBJ1-2	many	NA	CASSPSEGYTF	TGTGCCAGCAGCCCTAGTGAGGGCTACACCTTC
TRBV11-2	TRBJ2-2	NA	NA	CASSLQGSDTGELFF	TGTGCCAGCAGCCTTCAGGGAAGCGACACCGGGGAGCTGTTTTTT
TRBV5-1	TRBJ1-6	NA	NA	CASSLGRTYNSPLHF	TGCGCCAGCAGCTTGGGGAGGACCTATAATTCACCCCTCCACTTT
TRBV2	TRBJ2-1	NA	TRBD1	CASSSGQSGEQFF	TGTGCCAGCAGTTCGGGACAGTCGGGTGAGCAGTTCTTC
TRBV29-1	TRBJ1-2	NA	NA	CSVMRENYGYTF	TGCAGCGTTATGAGGGAGAACTATGGCTACACCTTC
TRBV5-1	TRBJ1-6	NA	NA	CASSWGRTYNSPLHF	TGCGCCAGCAGCTGGGGACGTACCTATAATTCACCCCTCCACTTT
TRBV5-1	TRBJ1-4	few	NA	CASRTMGRGNEKLFF	TGCGCCAGCCGGACGATGGGGAGGGGAAATGAAAAACTGTTTTTT
TRBV5-1	TRBJ2-7	NA	NA	CASSSGPLGYEQYF	TGCGCCAGCAGCTCGGGACCGTTAGGCTACGAGCAGTACTTC
TRBV15	TRBJ1-2	few	NA	CATSRAGPNEGYTF	TGTGCCACCAGCAGAGCCGGCCCCAACGAGGGCTACACCTTC
TRBV5-5	TRBJ2-3	once	NA	CASSQDSSTDTQYF	TGTGCCAGCAGCCAGGACAGTAGCACAGATACGCAGTATTTT
TRBV4-2	TRBJ1-2	NA	NA	CASSQKINGQNYGYTF	TGTGCCAGCAGCCAAAAAATTAACGGGCAGAACTATGGCTACACCTTC
TRBV7-2	TRBJ2-5	NA	NA	CASSLPPPVQETQYF	TGTGCCAGCAGCTTACCCCCGCCGGTGCAAGAGACCCAGTACTTC
TRBV10-1	TRBJ2-3	NA	TRBD1	CASSAGTGGRDTQYF	TGCGCCAGCAGTGCCGGGACAGGCGGCCGAGATACGCAGTATTTT
TRBV15	TRBJ2-3	NA	NA	CATSRGQGNTDTQYF	TGTGCCACCAGCAGAGGTCAGGGTAACACAGATACGCAGTATTTT
TRBV5-6	TRBJ2-2	NA	TRBD2	CASSFRTSGGPKSPGELFF	TGTGCCAGCAGCTTTCGGACTAGCGGGGGGCCCAAGTCCCCCGGGGAGCTGTTTTTT
TRBV7-2	TRBJ2-3	NA	NA	CASSLGGWEANSDTQYF	TGTGCCAGCAGCTTAGGGGGGTGGGAGGCAAATTCAGATACGCAGTATTTT
TRBV6-6	TRBJ2-5	NA	NA	CASSYSGAGYQETQYF	TGTGCCAGCAGTTACTCGGGGGCAGGGTACCAAGAGACCCAGTACTTC